The clone carrying this TCR beta chain was seen just once. The CDR3 covers 14 residues. CDR1 MNHNS and CDR2 SASEGT come from the germline V gene. V gave up 3 bases and J gave up 12 bases; unmatched junction bases: 8. This record comes from a study of shared clonotypes between healthy human individuals. Study background: Donors, aged 18 to 49, were two women and three men. Donors had three CD4 naive, three CD4 memory, two CD8 naive and one CD8 memory plate apiece.

Each replicate PCR on the sorted subsets used about 0.2 ug DNA (around 30,000 T cell genomes). Assay: immunoSEQ multiplex PCR; the TCRdb copy retains only in-frame clones and omits some. The table has 550,000 to 700,000 clones, around 73% seen once. Sequenced material: memory CD4+ T cells sorted from blood. Subset of the sample: CD45RA-negative fraction. The clonotype comes from a woman aged 30 to 39 in good health. The chain combines TRBV6-1 with TRBJ2-7; 13 bases match TRBD2. The CDR3 region is CASSEGTSGNRRYF. CDR3 sequence (DNA): TGTGCCAGCAGTGAGGGGACTAGCGGGAACAGACGGTACTTC.